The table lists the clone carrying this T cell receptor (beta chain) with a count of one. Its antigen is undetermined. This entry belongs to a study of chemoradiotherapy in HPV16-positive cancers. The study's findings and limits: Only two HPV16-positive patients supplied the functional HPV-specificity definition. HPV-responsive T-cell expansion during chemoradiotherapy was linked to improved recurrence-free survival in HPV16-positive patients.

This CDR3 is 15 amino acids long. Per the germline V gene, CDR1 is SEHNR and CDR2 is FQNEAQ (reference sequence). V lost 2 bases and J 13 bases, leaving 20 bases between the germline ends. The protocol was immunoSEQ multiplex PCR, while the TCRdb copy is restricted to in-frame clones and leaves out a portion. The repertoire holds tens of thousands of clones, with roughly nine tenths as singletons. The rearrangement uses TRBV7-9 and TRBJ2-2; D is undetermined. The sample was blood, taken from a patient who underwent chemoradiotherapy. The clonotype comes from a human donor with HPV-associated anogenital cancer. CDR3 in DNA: TGTGCCAGCAGCTTATCTGAGCAGTCTCAAGTAGGGCTGTTTTTT. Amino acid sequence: CASSLSEQSQVGLFF.